This T cell receptor beta chain stems from a study of T-cell memory formation after mild COVID-19. Note on this clonotype: Its antigen remains unknown.

Trimming removed 7 bases from V and 7 bases from J, with 11 bases in between. The CDR3 is made up of 12 amino acids. Per germline, CDR1 ENHRY and CDR2 SYGVKD. TCRdb called the 5' RACE reads again in MiXCR, with one record for every CDR3 protein. The table includes 530,000 or so distinct CDR3 sequences, roughly a sixth detected once. Study observations and caveats: Clones shrinking between day 15 and 85 showed a balanced CD4/CD8 split, and those that grew later tilted toward CD4+.

The TCR sequence derives from an adult woman who had mild COVID-19 (a few samples of this study predate the infection). Cell type and time point are not known. The genes are TRBV10-3 and TRBJ2-1; D perhaps matches TRBD2 (7 bases). Source material: PBMCs or a T cell subset sorted from them (not recorded which). Here the CDR3 DNA reads TGTGCCATCAATGCGGGGGCGAATGAGCAGTTCTTC. As protein: CAINAGANEQFF.